A selection of T cell receptor beta chains follows, all from one sample in a study of cytomegalovirus exposure and HLA in healthy donors. Using immunoSEQ multiplex PCR, the repertoire was profiled, and TCRdb retains in-frame clones only, with some absent. The table shows more than 110,000 clones, with over 70% occurring only once. Sequenced input: PBMCs. The receptors shown here come from a male donor in good health and CMV-seronegative. Each CDR3 is given without its conserved first and last residue. A D gene is named only where the DNA matches it firmly.

V gene,J gene,D gene,CDR3 protein
TRBV6-6,TRBJ2-7,TRBD1,ASSPGQGIYEQY
TRBV30,TRBJ1-6,NA,AWSWEGSSPLH
TRBV2,TRBJ1-2,TRBD1,ASSGGTGALHYGYT
TRBV6-6,TRBJ1-1,NA,ASRRTDEAF
TRBV5-4,TRBJ2-2,NA,ASSLAERNTGELF
TRBV6-6,TRBJ2-7,NA,ASTGTAPSYEQY
TRBV28,TRBJ2-1,NA,ASHSVHYNEQF
TRBV9,TRBJ2-5,TRBD2,ASSVGAGRTKQETQY
TRBV19,TRBJ1-5,TRBD1,ASLDPGQRVPGNQPQH
TRBV7-9,TRBJ1-2,NA,ASSLYNPPSRGSYGYT
TRBV7-3,TRBJ2-1,TRBD2,ASSPTSDYNEQF
TRBV7-2,TRBJ1-5,TRBD1,ASSAQGAVGQPQH
TRBV5-1,TRBJ1-1,TRBD1,ASSSPTGGTNTEAF
TRBV19,TRBJ1-1,NA,ASSKRADPNTETF
TRBV2,TRBJ2-2,TRBD1,ATTGTVITGELF
TRBV6-5,TRBJ1-6,NA,ASSAGPYNSPLH
TRBV7-2,TRBJ1-2,TRBD1,ASTAQTGLYGYT
TRBV7-8,TRBJ1-4,NA,ASSLAQGGYNEKLF
TRBV27,TRBJ1-2,TRBD1,ASSRRTGLYGYT
TRBV9,TRBJ2-2,NA,ASREASNTGELF
TRBV7-3,TRBJ2-1,NA,ASSLGTFSEQF
TRBV4-2,TRBJ2-7,TRBD2,ASSQDKGGGVYEQY
TRBV19,TRBJ2-5,TRBD1,ASQSSGQGLETQY
TRBV7-3,TRBJ2-3,TRBD2,ASSSLAGGGTDTQY
TRBV30,TRBJ1-5,NA,AWSAPAGWGPQH
TRBV6-5,TRBJ2-3,TRBD2,ASSYSIGGDTQY
TRBV7-2,TRBJ1-1,NA,ASRVTGTGNTEAF
TRBV7-2,TRBJ2-1,TRBD2,ASSSRLAGHNEQF
TRBV2,TRBJ2-1,TRBD2,ASSGGTSGGYYNEQF
TRBV29-1,TRBJ1-1,TRBD1,SAGTGGLDTEAF
TRBV5-4,TRBJ1-1,NA,ASSLGGGNTEAF
TRBV29-1,TRBJ1-2,TRBD1,SVTQGGYGYT
TRBV5-6,TRBJ1-5,NA,ASSLTSFEGLGQPQH
TRBV4-1,TRBJ1-2,NA,ASSQDRDYGYT
TRBV7-2,TRBJ2-1,NA,ASSLMLVHNEQF